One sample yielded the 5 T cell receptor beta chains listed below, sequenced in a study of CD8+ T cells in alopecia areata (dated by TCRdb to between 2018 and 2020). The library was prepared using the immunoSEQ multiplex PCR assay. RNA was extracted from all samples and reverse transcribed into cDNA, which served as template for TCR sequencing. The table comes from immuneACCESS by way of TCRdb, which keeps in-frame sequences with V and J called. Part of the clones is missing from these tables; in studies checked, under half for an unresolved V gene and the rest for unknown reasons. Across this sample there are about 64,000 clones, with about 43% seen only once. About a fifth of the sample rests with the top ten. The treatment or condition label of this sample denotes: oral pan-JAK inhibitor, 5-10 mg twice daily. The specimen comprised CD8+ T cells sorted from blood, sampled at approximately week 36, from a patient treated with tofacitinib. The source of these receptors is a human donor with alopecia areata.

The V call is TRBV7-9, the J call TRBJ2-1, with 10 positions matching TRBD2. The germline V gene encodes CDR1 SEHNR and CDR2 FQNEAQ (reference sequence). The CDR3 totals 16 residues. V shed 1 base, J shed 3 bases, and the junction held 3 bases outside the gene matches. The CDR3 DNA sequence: TGTGCCAGCAGCTTAGTAGGACTAGCGGACTACAATGAGCAGTTCTTC. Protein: CASSLVGLADYNEQFF.

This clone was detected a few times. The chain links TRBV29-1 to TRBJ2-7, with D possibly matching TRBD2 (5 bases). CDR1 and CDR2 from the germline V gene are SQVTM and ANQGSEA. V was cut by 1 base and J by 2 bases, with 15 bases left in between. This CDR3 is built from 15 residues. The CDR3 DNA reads TGCAGCGTTGAAGGAGGCGGGCCCGACCCCTACGAGCAGTACTTC. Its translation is CSVEGGGPDPYEQYF.

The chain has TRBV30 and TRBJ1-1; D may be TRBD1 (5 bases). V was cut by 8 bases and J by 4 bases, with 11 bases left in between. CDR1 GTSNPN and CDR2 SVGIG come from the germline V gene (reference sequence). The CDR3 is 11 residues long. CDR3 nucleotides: TGTGCCGTAGGGGATAGCACTGAAGCTTTCTTT. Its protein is CAVGDSTEAFF. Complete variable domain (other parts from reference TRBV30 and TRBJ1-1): SQTIHQWPATLVQPVGSPLSLECTVEGTSNPNLYWYRQAAGRGLQLLFYSVGIGQISSEVPQNLSASRPQDRQFILSSKKLLLSDSGFYLCAVGDSTEAFFGQGTRLTVV.

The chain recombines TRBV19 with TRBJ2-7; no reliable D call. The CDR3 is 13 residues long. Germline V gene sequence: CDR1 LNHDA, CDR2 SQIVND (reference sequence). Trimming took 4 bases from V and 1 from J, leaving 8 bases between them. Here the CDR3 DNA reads TGTGCCAGTAGTAACTTGGAGTCCTACGAGCAGTACTTC. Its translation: CASSNLESYEQYF.

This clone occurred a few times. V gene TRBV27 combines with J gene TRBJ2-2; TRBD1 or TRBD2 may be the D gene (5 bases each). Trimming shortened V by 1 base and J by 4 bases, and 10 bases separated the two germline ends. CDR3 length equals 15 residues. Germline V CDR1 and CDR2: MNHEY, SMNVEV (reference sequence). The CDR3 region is CASSLLRGGTGELFF. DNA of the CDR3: TGTGCCAGCAGTTTATTGAGGGGCGGCACCGGGGAGCTGTTTTTT.